This entry is about one TCR beta chain. The antigen is unknown. The sample belongs to a study of T cell responses to AZD1222 COVID-19 vaccine. Findings and limits, study-wide: Mostly white British, mostly female donors; authors suggested clonal diversity may be underestimated.

Clones were sequenced by immunoSEQ multiplex PCR, and TCRdb holds only the in-frame ones, with some missing. The sample lists almost 65,000 clones, roughly 84% occurring once. The V gene's germline CDR1 is ENHRY and CDR2 SYGVKD. The ends were cut back, 3 bases at V and 5 bases at J, with 4 bases in the middle. The CDR3 spans 11 residues. Material: peripheral blood, obtained on day 0 of AZD1222 vaccination. The sequence was collected from an adult in good health. The chain couples TRBV10-3 to TRBJ2-5; D uncertain. The CDR3 spells CAISEGETQYF. CDR3 coding DNA: TGTGCCATCAGTGAAGGGGAGACCCAGTACTTC.